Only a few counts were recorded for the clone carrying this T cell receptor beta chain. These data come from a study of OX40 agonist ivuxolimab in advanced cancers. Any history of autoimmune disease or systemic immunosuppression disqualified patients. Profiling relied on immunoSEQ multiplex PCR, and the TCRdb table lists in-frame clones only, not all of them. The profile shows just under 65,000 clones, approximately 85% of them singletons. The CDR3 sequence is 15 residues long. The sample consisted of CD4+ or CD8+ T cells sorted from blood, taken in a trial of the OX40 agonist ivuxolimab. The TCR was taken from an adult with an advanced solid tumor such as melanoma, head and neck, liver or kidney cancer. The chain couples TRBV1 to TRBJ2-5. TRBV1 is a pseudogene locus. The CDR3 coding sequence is TGCACCAGCAGCCCCACGGCACCACGTAAAGAGACCCAGTACTTC. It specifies CTSSPTAPRKETQYF.